The clone carrying this T cell receptor (beta chain) was counted many times. Its specificity is not known. The data originate from a study of metastatic and nonmetastatic thyroid tumors. Looking at the study overall: Repertoire comparison spanned blood and tumor or nodule tissue of malignant and benign thyroid patients.

Study-wide results and caveats: The reported finding was significantly higher TCR beta diversity in malignant thyroid tumors relative to benign nodules, in blood and tumor.

All patients were treatment-naive before thyroid surgery. V was cut by 2 bases and J by 1 base, with 24 bases left in between. This CDR3 comprises 19 residues. Germline-derived CDR1 and CDR2 are SGDLS and YYNGEE. MiXCR was used by TCRdb to re-call the PCR reads. The sample records over 40,000 clones, approximately 10% being singletons. The receptor was isolated from a female donor with papillary thyroid cancer or a benign thyroid nodule (not recorded which). Some clones in this sample may be carry-over from other donors' samples. The chain couples TRBV9 to TRBJ1-2; tentatively, D is TRBD1 (5 bases). The specimen was blood. The CDR3 nucleotides are TGTGCCAGCAGCGTGCGGGGAGGGGCAGGAATAGACGGTAACTATGGCTACACCTTC. Translated, it gives CASSVRGGAGIDGNYGYTF. The variable domain in full, completed from reference TRBV9 and TRBJ1-2, reads DSGVTQTPKHLITATGQRVTLRCSPRSGDLSVYWYQQSLDQGLQFLIQYYNGEERAKGNILERFSAQQFPDLHSELNLSSLELGDSALYFCASSVRGGAGIDGNYGYTFGSGTRLTVV.